This entry lists 22 T cell receptor beta chains sequenced from one sample in a study of molecular identifiers for immune sequencing clone quantification. TCRdb ran MiXCR on the PCR reads and lists one entry per CDR3 protein. Among 400,000 to 600,000 distinct CDR3 sequences listed, about a fifth were seen once. Sample: naive CD8+ T cells from blood, with Jurkat cell RNA spiked in. Described subset: FACS-sorted CD8+CD4-CCR7+CD45RA+ naive T cells. The receptors were sampled from a human donor in good health. Some libraries in this study had Jurkat cell RNA spiked in.

The chain combines TRBV5-6 with TRBJ2-2, with D possibly matching TRBD1 (6 bases). CDR1 and CDR2 (germline): SGHDT, YYEEEE. V was trimmed by 3 bases and J by 2 bases, leaving 11 bases between them. The CDR3 consists of 15 residues. In nucleotides, the CDR3 is TGTGCCAGCAGCTGGCGACAGGCTAACACCGGGGAGCTGTTTTTT. Residues: CASSWRQANTGELFF.

The table lists this clonotype with a few counts. The gene calls are TRBV14 and TRBJ1-3, with a tentative D call TRBD1 (6 bases). Trimming removed 1 base at V and 4 bases at J, with 14 bases between. In germline, CDR1 is SGHDN, CDR2 FVKESK. CDR3 length: 16 amino acids. CDR3 DNA: TGTGCCAGCAGCCAAGGCAGGGGAGGTTTCGGAAACACCATATATTTT. Translated, it gives CASSQGRGGFGNTIYF.

This clonotype was picked up many times. This chain joins TRBV30 and TRBJ1-1; weak D call: TRBD1 (6 bases). This CDR3 contains 14 residues. V dropped 1 base and J dropped 1 base, with 10 bases sitting between them. Germline-derived CDR1 and CDR2 are GTSNPN and SVGIG (reference sequence). The CDR3 reads CAWSGGAANTEAFF. In DNA, the CDR3 is TGTGCCTGGAGTGGGGGGGCGGCGAACACTGAAGCTTTCTTT.

This clonotype occurred a few times. One end of the junction varies from germline; a read error may be responsible. CDR3 sequence: CASSLDRDTLF. CDR3 DNA: TGTGCCAGCAGCTTGGATCGGGACACCCTATTC. This rearrangement joins TRBV7-9 to TRBJ2-7, with D possibly TRBD1 on 6 matching bases. This CDR3 comprises 11 residues. Germline V gene data show CDR1 as SEHNR and CDR2 as FQNEAQ (reference sequence).

This clonotype was found many times. V is TRBV5-1 and J is TRBJ2-4; 10 positions agree with TRBD2. CDR3 size: 13 residues. V was pared by 5 bases and J by 7 bases, with 3 bases of the junction left unmatched. Germline assignment: CDR1 SGHRS and CDR2 YFSETQ. The CDR3 is CASRLAGDNIQYF. Written as DNA, the CDR3 is TGCGCCAGCAGGCTAGCGGGAGATAACATTCAGTACTTC.

This clonotype was picked up one time. A read error may be the cause here, since a much bigger clone is one base away. V gene TRBV12-3 or TRBV12-4 combines with J gene TRBJ1-2, with D unresolved. The length of the CDR3 is 11 residues. DNA of the CDR3: TGTGCCAGCACCGATAACTCTGGCTACACCTTC. Translation gives CASTDNSGYTF.

This clonotype was found many times. V is TRBV30 and J is TRBJ2-3; D might be TRBD2 (5 bases). CDR3 length: 15 residues. CDR1 and CDR2 from the germline V gene are GTSNPN and SVGIG (reference sequence). V dropped 0 bases and J dropped 2 bases, with 12 bases sitting between them. As DNA, the CDR3 is TGTGCCTGGAGTGTAGTCAGCGGTACCACAGATACGCAGTATTTT. Its protein product is CAWSVVSGTTDTQYF.

Many counts were recorded for this clonotype. The J gene is TRBJ2-3, the V gene TRBV7-2; TRBD2 matches 8 bases. Germline CDR1 is SGHTA and CDR2 is FQGNSA. The CDR3 is 17 amino acids. Trimming at V came to 2 bases and at J to 0 bases, leaving 7 bases not matched to a gene. Here the CDR3 reads CASSLFGGGPSTDTQYF. CDR3 DNA sequence: TGTGCCAGCAGCTTATTTGGCGGGGGGCCTAGCACAGATACGCAGTATTTT.

Comment on this clonotype: Given a much more abundant clone one base away, this may be a read error. The chain has TRBV9 and TRBJ1-3; D not certain. The CDR3 contains 14 residues. Germline V gene lookup returns CDR1 SGDLS and CDR2 YYNGEE. V was shortened by 3 bases and J by 0 bases, with 7 bases between the two germline ends. The CDR3 reads CASSAASSGNTIYF. The CDR3 coding sequence is TGTGCCAGCAGCGCCGCGAGCTCTGGAAACACCATATATTTT.

This chain joins TRBV10-3 and TRBJ2-7; D not resolved. This CDR3 has 13 amino acids. Germline loops: CDR1 ENHRY, CDR2 SYGVKD. V lost 10 bases and J 5 bases, leaving 18 bases between the germline ends. The CDR3 is CATLSLAADEQYF. CDR3 DNA: TGTGCCACCTTAAGCCTGGCGGCGGACGAGCAGTACTTC.

Points on this clonotype: A much bigger clone sits one base away, suggesting this may be a read error. This chain joins TRBV7-9 and TRBJ2-3; 16 nucleotides match TRBD2. From germline, CDR1 is SEHNR and CDR2 FQNEAQ (reference sequence). The CDR3 is made up of 18 amino acids. V lost 6 bases to trimming and J lost 2 bases; unmatched junction nucleotides: 8. The CDR3 bases are TGTGCCAGCAGTGCTCACGGGACTAGCGGGAGGGCCACAGATACGCAGTATTTT. Translation: CASSAHGTSGRATDTQYF.

Turning to this clonotype: Possible read error: a much larger clone is one base away. J is TRBJ2-3 and V is TRBV2; 11 nucleotides line up with TRBD2. This CDR3 is built from 17 residues. Germline V gene lookup returns CDR1 SNHLY and CDR2 FYNNEI. CDR3 nucleotide sequence: TGTGCCAGCAGTCCCAGAAGACTAGCGGGGCGAACAGGTACGCAGTATTTT. This sequence encodes CASSPRRLAGRTGTQYF.

The chain recombines TRBV3-1 with TRBJ2-3, with 7 bases fitting TRBD2. The trim removed 0 bases at V and 4 bases at J, leaving 4 bases unmatched. Germline CDR1 and CDR2: LGHDT and YNNKEL (reference sequence). The CDR3 is 15 residues long. CDR3 residues: CASSQDLTSADTQYF. The CDR3 region has the DNA TGTGCCAGCAGCCAAGATTTAACTAGCGCAGATACGCAGTATTTT.

To note about this clonotype: One junction end does not reproduce the germline sequence, and a read error may be involved. CDR3 sequence (DNA): TGCAGTGCTAGAGATCGGAGCGCTCCGACTTACTACGAGCAGTGCTTC. As protein: CSARDRSAPTYYEQCF. The J gene is TRBJ2-7, the V gene TRBV20-1; no reliable D call. The CDR3 contains 16 residues. Germline CDR1 is DFQATT and CDR2 is SNEGSKA (reference sequence).

This clonotype has more than one count but fewer than ten. This chain joins TRBV6-5 and TRBJ1-2; D remains ambiguous. The CDR3 loop spans 14 amino acids. From germline, CDR1 is MNHEY and CDR2 SVGAGI. Between the trimmed V and J ends, which lost 8 bases and 0 bases, there was a span of 13 bases. CDR3 DNA: TGTGCCAGCCCTACCGGAGGGACTAACTATGGCTACACCTTC. Amino acid sequence: CASPTGGTNYGYTF.

Worth noting for this clonotype: A much larger clone sits a single nucleotide away, making a read error possible. The rearrangement uses TRBV5-1 and TRBJ2-7; D is unclear. Germline values: CDR1 SGHRS, CDR2 YFSETQ. This CDR3 spans 11 amino acids. Deletions cut 4 bases from V and 5 bases from J, with 7 bases between. The CDR3 here is CASSLNHEQYF. The DNA for the CDR3 is TGCGCCAGCAGCCTTAACCACGAGCAGTACTTC.

Details on this clonotype: A single base separates this from a much larger clone, so it may be a read error. The genes are TRBV29-1 and TRBJ2-1; TRBD2 aligns across 11 bases. CDR3 length: 15 amino acids. Germline CDR1 reads SQVTM; CDR2 reads ANQGSEA. This CDR3 reads CSAEAGLAAYNEQFF. As DNA, the CDR3 is TGCAGCGCTGAAGCGGGACTAGCGGCCTACAATGAGCAGTTCTTC.

A note on this clonotype: Given a much more abundant clone one base away, this may be a read error. The gene calls are TRBV5-1 and TRBJ2-7, with D tentatively TRBD1 (5 bases). Germline V gene data show CDR1 as SGHRS and CDR2 as YFSETQ. This CDR3 has 16 residues. V lost 0 bases to trimming and J lost 7 bases, with 20 bases between them. DNA for the CDR3: TGCGCCAGCAGCTTGGATAACCAGGGATTTTACAGTGAGCAGTACTTC. Encoded protein: CASSLDNQGFYSEQYF. Full variable domain (rest looked up from reference TRBV5-1 and TRBJ2-7): KAGVTQTPRYLIKTRGQQVTLSCSPISGHRSVSWYQQTPGQGLQFLFEYFSETQRNKGNFPGRFSGRQFSNSRSEMNVSTLELGDSALYLCASSLDNQGFYSEQYFGPGTRLTVT.

This clonotype was seen at least ten times. This chain joins TRBV6-6 and TRBJ2-1; D call uncertain. CDR3 length equals 12 residues. Germline CDR1 and CDR2: MNHNY and SVGAGI (reference sequence). V gave up 5 bases and J gave up 4 bases, with 6 bases separating them. CDR3 DNA sequence: TGTGCCAGCAGTGACGAGTACAATGAGCAGTTCTTC. Amino acids: CASSDEYNEQFF.

This clonotype was seen a handful of times. The rearrangement uses TRBV19 and TRBJ2-3; 7 bases align to TRBD1. Trimming at V came to 7 bases and at J to 2 bases, leaving 9 bases not matched to a gene. The CDR3 spans 15 residues. Germline loops: CDR1 LNHDA, CDR2 SQIVND (reference sequence). The CDR3 coding sequence is TGTGCCAGTACTCCGACAGGGACAATCACAGATACGCAGTATTTT. The encoded protein is CASTPTGTITDTQYF. Variable domain in full (rest from reference TRBV19 and TRBJ2-3): DGGITQSPKYLFRKEGQNVTLSCEQNLNHDAMYWYRQDPGQGLRLIYYSQIVNDFQKGDIAEGYSVSREKKESFPLTVTSAQKNPTAFYLCASTPTGTITDTQYFGPGTRLTVL.

This clonotype was detected many times. The J gene is TRBJ2-5, the V gene TRBV5-4; perhaps D is TRBD1 or TRBD2 (5 bases each). Germline V gene lookup returns CDR1 SGHNT and CDR2 YYREEE (reference sequence). The ends were cut back, 3 bases at V and 5 bases at J, with 14 bases in the middle. This CDR3 contains 14 residues. CDR3 coding DNA: TGTGCCAGCAGCTGGGGCCCGGAGGCCGAGACCCAGTACTTC. Encoded protein: CASSWGPEAETQYF.

This clonotype was detected ten times or more. The gene calls are TRBV24-1 and TRBJ2-3; 14 nucleotides agree with TRBD2. This CDR3 is 18 amino acids long. Per the germline V gene, CDR1 is KGHDR and CDR2 is SFDVKD. After removal of 1 base from V and 11 bases from J, the junction contained 13 bases not matched to a gene. This CDR3 reads CATSDFWTSGRPSAKQYF. CDR3 DNA: TGTGCCACCAGTGATTTTTGGACTAGCGGGAGGCCTTCAGCAAAGCAGTATTTT.